What follows is one TCR beta chain and its context. This specimen belongs to a study of blood T cell repertoires in COVID-19. The length of the CDR3 is 15 residues. Germline CDR1 SGHNT, CDR2 YYREEE (reference sequence). Trimming cost V 4 bases and J 4 bases, with 17 bases left between them. Some clones are missing from TCRdb's copy, which holds only in-frame ones; the method was immunoSEQ multiplex PCR. The repertoire includes approximately 97,000 clones, 90% of them detected once, and less than 2% sits in the top ten. This sequence was found in a man aged 55 to 70 with acute or convalescent COVID-19. The sample was peripheral blood. The J gene is TRBJ1-1, the V gene TRBV5-4, with D tentatively TRBD1 (6 bases). This chain's CDR3 is CASSVRGAGGTEAFF. Written as DNA, the CDR3 is TGTGCCAGCAGCGTGAGGGGGGCGGGGGGCACTGAAGCTTTCTTT.